This is a list of T cell receptor beta chains from one sample in a study of blood T cell repertoires in COVID-19. Assay: immunoSEQ multiplex PCR; the TCRdb copy retains only in-frame clones and omits some. The table includes some 48,000 clones, about 83% detected once. The sequencing sample was made of peripheral blood. The receptors were sampled from a woman aged 55-70 years with acute or convalescent COVID-19. CDR3s include the opening cysteine and the closing phenylalanine or tryptophan.

V gene: TRBV7-3
CDR3 protein: CASSSTSVTDTQYF

V gene: TRBV19
CDR3 protein: CASAPTGGPGEQFF

V gene: TRBV5-1
CDR3 protein: CASSQTPDTEAFF

V gene: TRBV6-1
CDR3 protein: CASSEIGGLPYEQYF

V gene: TRBV27
CDR3 protein: CASSPRGLAETSTDTQYF

V gene: TRBV9
CDR3 protein: CASSVVAESSYNSPLHF

V gene: TRBV7-2
CDR3 protein: CASRSLGGVEQFF

V gene: TRBV3-1/TRBV3-2
CDR3 protein: CASSPRHRRDYGYTF

V gene: TRBV3-1/TRBV3-2
CDR3 protein: CASTRTWAWADTQYF

V gene: TRBV6-2/TRBV6-3
CDR3 protein: CASSYSRFGQGDSPLHF

V gene: TRBV6-5
CDR3 protein: CASKSVRDSPLHF

V gene: TRBV30
CDR3 protein: CASRGGQTEAFF

V gene: TRBV19
CDR3 protein: CASSGRAETGELFF

V gene: TRBV5-1
CDR3 protein: CASSLSPGNYGYTF

V gene: TRBV20-1
CDR3 protein: CSAPRGGHHTF

V gene: TRBV28
CDR3 protein: CASSWVLAGGADTQYF